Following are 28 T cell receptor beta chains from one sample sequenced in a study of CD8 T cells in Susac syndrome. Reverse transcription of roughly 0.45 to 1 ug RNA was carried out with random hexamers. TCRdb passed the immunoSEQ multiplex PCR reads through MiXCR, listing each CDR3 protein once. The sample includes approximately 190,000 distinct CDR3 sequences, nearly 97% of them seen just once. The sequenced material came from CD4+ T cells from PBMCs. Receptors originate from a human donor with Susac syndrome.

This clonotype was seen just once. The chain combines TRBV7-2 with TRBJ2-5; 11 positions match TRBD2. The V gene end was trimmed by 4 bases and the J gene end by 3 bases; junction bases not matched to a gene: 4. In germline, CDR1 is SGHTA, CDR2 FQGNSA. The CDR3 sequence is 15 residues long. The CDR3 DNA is TGTGCCAGCAGCTCGCCGGGACTAGCGGAAGAGACCCAGTACTTC. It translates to CASSSPGLAEETQYF.

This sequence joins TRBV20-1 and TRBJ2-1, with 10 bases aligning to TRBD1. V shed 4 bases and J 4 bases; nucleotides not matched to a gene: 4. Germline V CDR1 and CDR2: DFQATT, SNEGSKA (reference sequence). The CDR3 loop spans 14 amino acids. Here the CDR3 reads CSATGTGDYNEQFF. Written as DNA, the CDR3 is TGCAGTGCTACCGGGACAGGGGATTACAATGAGCAGTTCTTC.

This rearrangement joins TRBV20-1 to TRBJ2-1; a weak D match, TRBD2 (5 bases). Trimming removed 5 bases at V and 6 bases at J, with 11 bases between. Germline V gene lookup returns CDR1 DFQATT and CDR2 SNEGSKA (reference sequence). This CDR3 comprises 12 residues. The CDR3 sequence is CSAQLVGNEQFF. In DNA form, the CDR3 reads TGCAGTGCTCAACTAGTGGGCAATGAGCAGTTCTTC.

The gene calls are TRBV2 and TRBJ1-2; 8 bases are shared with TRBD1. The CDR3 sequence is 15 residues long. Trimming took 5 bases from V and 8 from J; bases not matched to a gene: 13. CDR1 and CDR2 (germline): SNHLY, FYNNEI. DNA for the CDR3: TGTGCCAGCAGTTCGACCCTCCAGGGGGCGGAGGGCTACACCTTC. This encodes CASSSTLQGAEGYTF. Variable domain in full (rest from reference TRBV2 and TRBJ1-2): EPEVTQTPSHQVTQMGQEVILRCVPISNHLYFYWYRQILGQKVEFLVSFYNNEISEKSEIFDDQFSVERPDGSNFTLKIRSTKLEDSAMYFCASSSTLQGAEGYTFGSGTRLTVV.

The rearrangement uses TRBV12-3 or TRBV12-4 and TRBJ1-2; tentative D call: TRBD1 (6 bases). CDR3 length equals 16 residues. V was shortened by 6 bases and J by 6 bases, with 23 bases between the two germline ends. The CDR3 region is CASSIFRQVLPDGYTF. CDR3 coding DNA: TGTGCCAGCAGCATCTTCCGACAGGTCCTACCGGATGGCTACACCTTC.

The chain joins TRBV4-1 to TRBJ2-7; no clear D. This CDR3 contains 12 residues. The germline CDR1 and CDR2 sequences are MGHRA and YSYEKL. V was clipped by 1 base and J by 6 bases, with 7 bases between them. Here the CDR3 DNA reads TGCGCCAGCAGCCAAGCGCCGGGCGAGCAGTACTTC. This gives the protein CASSQAPGEQYF.

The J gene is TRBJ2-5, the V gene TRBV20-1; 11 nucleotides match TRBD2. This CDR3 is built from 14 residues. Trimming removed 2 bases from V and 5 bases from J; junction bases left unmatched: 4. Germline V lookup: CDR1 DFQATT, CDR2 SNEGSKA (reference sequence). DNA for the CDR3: TGCAGTGCTAGAATAGCGGGGGGGAGTGAGACCCAGTACTTC. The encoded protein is CSARIAGGSETQYF.

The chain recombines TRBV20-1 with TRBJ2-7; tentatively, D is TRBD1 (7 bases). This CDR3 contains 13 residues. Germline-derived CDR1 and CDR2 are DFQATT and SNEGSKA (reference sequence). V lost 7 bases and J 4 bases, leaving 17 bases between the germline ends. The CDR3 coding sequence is TGCAGTGTCCCGTCAGGGGGGCGTTACGAGCAGTACTTC. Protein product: CSVPSGGRYEQYF.

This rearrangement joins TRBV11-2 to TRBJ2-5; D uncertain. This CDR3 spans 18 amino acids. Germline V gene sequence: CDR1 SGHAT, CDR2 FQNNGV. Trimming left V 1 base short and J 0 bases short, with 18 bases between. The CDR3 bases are TGTGCCAGCAGCTTAGGACGTTGGGCCAGAGTTAACCAAGAGACCCAGTACTTC. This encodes CASSLGRWARVNQETQYF.

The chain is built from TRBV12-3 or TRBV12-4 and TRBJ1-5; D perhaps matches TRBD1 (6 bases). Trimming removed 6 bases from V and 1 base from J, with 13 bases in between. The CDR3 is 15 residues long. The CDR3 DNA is TGTGCCAGCAGACCTACAGGGTCCAGCAATCAGCCCCAGCATTTT. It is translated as CASRPTGSSNQPQHF.

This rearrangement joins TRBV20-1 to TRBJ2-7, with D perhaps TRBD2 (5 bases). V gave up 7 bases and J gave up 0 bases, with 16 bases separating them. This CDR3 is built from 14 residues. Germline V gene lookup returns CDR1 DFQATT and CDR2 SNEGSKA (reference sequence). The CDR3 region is CSVPDSTSSYEQYF. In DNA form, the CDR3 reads TGCAGTGTTCCGGACTCTACATCCTCCTACGAGCAGTACTTC.

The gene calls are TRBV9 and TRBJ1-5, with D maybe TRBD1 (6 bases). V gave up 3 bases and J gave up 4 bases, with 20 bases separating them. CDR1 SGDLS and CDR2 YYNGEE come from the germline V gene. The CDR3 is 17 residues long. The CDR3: CASSGRGEKGENQPQHF. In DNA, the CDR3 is TGTGCCAGCAGCGGGCGGGGGGAAAAGGGGGAGAATCAGCCCCAGCATTTT.

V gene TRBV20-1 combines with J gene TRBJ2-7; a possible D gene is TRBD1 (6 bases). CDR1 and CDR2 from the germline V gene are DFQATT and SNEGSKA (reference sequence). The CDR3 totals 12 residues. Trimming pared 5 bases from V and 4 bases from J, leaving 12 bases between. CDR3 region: CSASGHIYEQYF. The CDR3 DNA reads TGCAGTGCTTCGGGACATATTTACGAGCAGTACTTC.

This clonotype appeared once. Here the CDR3 DNA reads TGTGCCAGCAGCTTAGTGGGAACGGGATGGAATGAGCAGTTCTTC. It codes for CASSLVGTGWNEQFF. The J gene is TRBJ2-1, the V gene TRBV7-2, with D possibly matching TRBD2 (5 bases). This CDR3 has 15 residues. The V and J ends lost 1 base and 7 bases respectively, with 14 bases between them. Germline loops: CDR1 SGHTA, CDR2 FQGNSA. Using reference TRBV7-2 and TRBJ2-1 for the parts outside the CDR3, the full variable domain is GAGVSQSPSNKVTEKGKDVELRCDPISGHTALYWYRQSLGQGLEFLIYFQGNSAPDKSGLPSDRFSAERTGGSVSTLTIQRTQQEDSAVYLCASSLVGTGWNEQFFGPGTRLTVL.

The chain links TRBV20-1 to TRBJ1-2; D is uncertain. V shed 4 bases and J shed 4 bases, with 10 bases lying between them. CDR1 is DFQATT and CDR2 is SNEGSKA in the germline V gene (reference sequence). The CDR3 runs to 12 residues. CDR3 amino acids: CSATDLSYGYTF. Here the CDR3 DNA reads TGCAGTGCTACGGACCTGAGCTATGGCTACACCTTC.

In nucleotides, the CDR3 is TGTGCCATCAGTGTCGGACAGGTGGGAAATCAGCCCCAGCATTTT. This gives the protein CAISVGQVGNQPQHF. V is TRBV10-3 and J is TRBJ1-5, with TRBD1 matching 7 bases. The junction had 7 bases not matched to a gene; V was cut back by 4 bases and J by 4 bases. Germline CDR1 and CDR2: ENHRY and SYGVKD. This CDR3 has 15 residues.

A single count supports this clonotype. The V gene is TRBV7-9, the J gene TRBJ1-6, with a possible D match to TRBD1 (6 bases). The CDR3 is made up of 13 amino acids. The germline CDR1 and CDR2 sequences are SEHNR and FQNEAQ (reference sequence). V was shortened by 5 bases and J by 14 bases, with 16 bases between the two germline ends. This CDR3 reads CASSEQGLVSLHF. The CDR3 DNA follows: TGTGCCAGCAGCGAACAGGGTTTGGTTTCCCTCCACTTT.

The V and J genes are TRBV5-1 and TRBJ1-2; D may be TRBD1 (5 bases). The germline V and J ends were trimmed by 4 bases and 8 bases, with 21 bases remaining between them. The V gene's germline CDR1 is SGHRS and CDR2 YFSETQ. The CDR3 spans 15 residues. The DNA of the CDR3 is TGCGCCAGCAGCGGGGGGTTAGGGTACGATGGCGGCTACACCTTC. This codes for CASSGGLGYDGGYTF.

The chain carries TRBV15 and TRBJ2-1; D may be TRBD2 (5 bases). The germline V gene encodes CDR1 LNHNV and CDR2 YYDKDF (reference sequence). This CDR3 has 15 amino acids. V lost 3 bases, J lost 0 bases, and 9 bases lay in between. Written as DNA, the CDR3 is TGTGCCACCAGCAGGCAAGCGGCCTCCTACAATGAGCAGTTCTTC. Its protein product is CATSRQAASYNEQFF.

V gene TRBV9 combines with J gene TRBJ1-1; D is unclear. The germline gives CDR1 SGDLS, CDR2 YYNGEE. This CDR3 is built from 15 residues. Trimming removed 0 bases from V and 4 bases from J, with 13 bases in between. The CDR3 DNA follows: TGTGCCAGCAGCGTAGACGGAGGGTTTCGCACTGAAGCTTTCTTT. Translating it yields CASSVDGGFRTEAFF.

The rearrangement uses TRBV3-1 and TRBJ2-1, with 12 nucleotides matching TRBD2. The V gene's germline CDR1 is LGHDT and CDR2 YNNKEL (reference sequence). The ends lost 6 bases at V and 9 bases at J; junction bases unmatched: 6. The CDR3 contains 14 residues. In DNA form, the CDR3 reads TGTGCCAGCAGTTACGGACTAGCGGGGTTTGAGCAGTTCTTC. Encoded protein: CASSYGLAGFEQFF.

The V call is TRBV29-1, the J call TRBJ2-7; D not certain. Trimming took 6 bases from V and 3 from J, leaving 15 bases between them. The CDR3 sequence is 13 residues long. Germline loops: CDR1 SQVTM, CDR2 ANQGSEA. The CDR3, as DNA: TGCAGCGTCGCCAGAGTGGAAAACTACGAGCAGTACTTC. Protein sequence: CSVARVENYEQYF.

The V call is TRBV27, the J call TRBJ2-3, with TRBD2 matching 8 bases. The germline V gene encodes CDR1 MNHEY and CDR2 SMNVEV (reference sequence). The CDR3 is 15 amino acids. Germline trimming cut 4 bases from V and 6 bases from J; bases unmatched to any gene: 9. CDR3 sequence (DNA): TGTGCCAGCAGTTCCGCGGGGGGACCCGGGGATACGCAGTATTTT. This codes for CASSSAGGPGDTQYF.

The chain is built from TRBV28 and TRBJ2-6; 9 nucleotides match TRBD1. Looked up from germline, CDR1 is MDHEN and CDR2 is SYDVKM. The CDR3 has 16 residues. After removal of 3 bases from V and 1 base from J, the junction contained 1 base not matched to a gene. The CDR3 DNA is TGTGCCAGCAGTTTGGGACAGGGTTCTGGGGCCAACGTCCTGACTTTC. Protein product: CASSLGQGSGANVLTF.

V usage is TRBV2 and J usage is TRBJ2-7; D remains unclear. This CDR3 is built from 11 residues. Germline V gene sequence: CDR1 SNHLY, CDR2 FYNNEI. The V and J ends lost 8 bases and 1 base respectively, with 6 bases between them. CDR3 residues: CASGQSYEQYF. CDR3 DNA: TGTGCCAGCGGGCAGTCCTACGAGCAGTACTTC.

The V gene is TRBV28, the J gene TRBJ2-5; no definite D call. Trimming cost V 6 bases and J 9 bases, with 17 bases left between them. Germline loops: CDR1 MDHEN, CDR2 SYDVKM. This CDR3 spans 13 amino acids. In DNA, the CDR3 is TGTGCCAGCAGGACACCAGCGAACTTAGCCCAGTACTTC. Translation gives CASRTPANLAQYF.

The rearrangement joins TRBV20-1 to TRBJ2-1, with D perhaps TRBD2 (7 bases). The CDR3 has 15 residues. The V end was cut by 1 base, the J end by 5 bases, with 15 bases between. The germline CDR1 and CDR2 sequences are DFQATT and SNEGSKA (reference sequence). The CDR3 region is CSARVTNGGHNEQFF. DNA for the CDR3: TGCAGTGCTAGAGTAACTAACGGGGGGCACAATGAGCAGTTCTTC.

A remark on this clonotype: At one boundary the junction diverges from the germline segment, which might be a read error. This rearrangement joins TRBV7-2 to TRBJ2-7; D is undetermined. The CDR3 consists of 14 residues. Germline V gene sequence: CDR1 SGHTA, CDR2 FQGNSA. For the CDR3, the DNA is TGTGCCAGCAGCTTAGCAGGGAACTCCTTCGAGCAGTACTTC. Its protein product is CASSLAGNSFEQYF.